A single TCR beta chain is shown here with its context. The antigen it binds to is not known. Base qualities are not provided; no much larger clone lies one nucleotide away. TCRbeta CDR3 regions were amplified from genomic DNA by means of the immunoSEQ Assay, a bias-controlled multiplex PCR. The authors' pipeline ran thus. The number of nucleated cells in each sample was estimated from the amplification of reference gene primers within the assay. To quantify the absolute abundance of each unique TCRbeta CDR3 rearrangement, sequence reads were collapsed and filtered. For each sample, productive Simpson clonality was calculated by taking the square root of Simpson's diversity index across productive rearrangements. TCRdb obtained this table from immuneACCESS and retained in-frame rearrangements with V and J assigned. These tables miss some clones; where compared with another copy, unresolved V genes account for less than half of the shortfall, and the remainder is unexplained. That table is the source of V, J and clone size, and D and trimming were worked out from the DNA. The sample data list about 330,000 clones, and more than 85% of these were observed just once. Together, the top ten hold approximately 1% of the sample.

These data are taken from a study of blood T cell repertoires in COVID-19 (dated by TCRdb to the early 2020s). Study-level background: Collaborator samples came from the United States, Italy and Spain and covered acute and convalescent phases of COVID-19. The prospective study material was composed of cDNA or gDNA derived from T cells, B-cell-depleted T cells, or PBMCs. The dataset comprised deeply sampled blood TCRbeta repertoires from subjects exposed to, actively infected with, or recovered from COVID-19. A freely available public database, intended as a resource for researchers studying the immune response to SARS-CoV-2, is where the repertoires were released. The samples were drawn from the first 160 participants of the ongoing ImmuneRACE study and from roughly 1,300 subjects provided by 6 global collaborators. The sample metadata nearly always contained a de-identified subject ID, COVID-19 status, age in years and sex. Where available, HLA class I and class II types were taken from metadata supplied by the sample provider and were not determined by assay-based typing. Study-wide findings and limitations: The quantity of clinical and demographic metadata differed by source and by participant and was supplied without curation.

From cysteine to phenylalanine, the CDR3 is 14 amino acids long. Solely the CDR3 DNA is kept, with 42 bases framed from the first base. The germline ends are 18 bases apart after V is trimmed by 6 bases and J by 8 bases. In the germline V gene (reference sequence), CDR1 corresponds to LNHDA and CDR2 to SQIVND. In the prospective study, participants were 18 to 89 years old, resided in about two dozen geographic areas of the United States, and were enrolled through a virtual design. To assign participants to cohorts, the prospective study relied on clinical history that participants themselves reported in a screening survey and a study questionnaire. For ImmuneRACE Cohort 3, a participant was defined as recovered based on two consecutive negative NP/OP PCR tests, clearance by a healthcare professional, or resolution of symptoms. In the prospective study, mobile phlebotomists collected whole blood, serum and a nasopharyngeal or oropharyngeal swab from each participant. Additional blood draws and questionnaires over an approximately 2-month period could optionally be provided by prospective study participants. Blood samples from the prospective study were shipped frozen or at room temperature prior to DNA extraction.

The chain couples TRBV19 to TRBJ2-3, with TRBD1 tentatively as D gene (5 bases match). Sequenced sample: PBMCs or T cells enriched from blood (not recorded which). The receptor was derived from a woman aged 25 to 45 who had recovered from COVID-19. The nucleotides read TGTGCCAGTAGGGGATTAGGGGCCGTCGGTACGCAGTATTTT. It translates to CASRGLGAVGTQYF.